This TCR beta chain originates from a study of blood T cell repertoires in COVID-19. This CDR3 contains 13 residues. The V and J ends lost 7 bases and 2 bases respectively, with 12 bases between them. Germline assignment: CDR1 GTSNPN and CDR2 SVGIG (reference sequence). Generated by immunoSEQ multiplex PCR, the TCRdb table keeps only in-frame clones and is missing some. Altogether about 140,000 clones are present, about 87% being singletons, with the ten largest covering more than 6.5%. This receptor was identified in a woman between 50 and 59 years old with active or convalescent COVID-19. This chain uses TRBV30 with TRBJ1-3, with D possibly being TRBD1 (6 bases). Source material: peripheral blood. The CDR3 is CAFKTGPGNTIYF. The CDR3 DNA follows: TGTGCCTTTAAGACAGGCCCTGGAAACACCATATATTTT.